This record covers a single T cell receptor beta chain. Judged by frequency, this clonotype is large (0.1 to 1%); no count was given. Which antigen it targets is not known. These data are taken from a study of diagnostic markers for celiac disease (dated by TCRdb to the early 2020s). The CDR3 runs 22 residues from the cysteine to the phenylalanine. No DNA sequence is on record. In the germline V gene, CDR1 corresponds to KGHDR and CDR2 to SFDVKD. For sequencing, an Illumina MiSeq was employed. The reads underwent TCRdb reprocessing, giving one record for each CDR3 protein sequence and no DNA. This sample's clone table shows several thousand distinct CDR3 sequences. The ten top clones hold about 9.3% of the sample.

This sequence was found in a human donor. This table probably holds off-target reads from a library built for another chain. The chain couples TRBV24-1 to TRBJ1-4; TCRdb designates TRBD1, a call that cannot be tested without DNA. Source material: either unsorted cells or a sorted T cell fraction (not recorded which). The CDR3 region: CATSDLQKGRSDKSWTNEKLFF.